This TCR beta chain stems from a study of T-cell reconstitution after alpha-beta-depleted transplantation in children. General study results and limits: Surviving recipient T cells and thymic progenitors produced the high day-60 TCRbeta diversity seen in some patients. From newly produced T cells came most of the T-cell counts and diversity one year after transplant.

Unique molecular identifiers featured in how the TCRbeta library was prepared. TCRdb re-called the PCR reads through MiXCR, storing one row per CDR3 protein. The sample records around 450,000 distinct CDR3 sequences, approximately 42% being singletons. CDR1 and CDR2 from the germline V gene are SGHTA and FQGNSA. The CDR3 length is 14 residues. Trimming pared 6 bases from V and 1 base from J, leaving 12 bases between. This clonotype has ten or more counts. The antigen is undetermined. Source: PBMCs, taken before TCRalphabeta/CD19-depleted stem cell transplant. V is TRBV7-2 and J is TRBJ2-5, with D hard to call. This clonotype originated in a girl aged 2-10 years with aplastic anemia, due to receive a stem cell transplant. The CDR3 is CASRPSAAQETQYF. The CDR3 bases are TGTGCCAGCAGACCGAGCGCGGCCCAAGAGACCCAGTACTTC.